A single sample is the source of the 13 T cell receptor beta chains below, sequenced in a study of blood T cell repertoires in COVID-19. The data were produced by immunoSEQ multiplex PCR, yet TCRdb's version contains in-frame clones alone and is incomplete. This table holds some 230,000 clones, approximately 83% found once. Source material: peripheral blood. The receptor set was obtained from a woman aged 45 to 65 with acute or convalescent COVID-19.

V gene TRBV30 combines with J gene TRBJ1-2; 7 nucleotides match TRBD1. Trimming took 7 bases from V and 8 from J; bases not matched to a gene: 13. The CDR3 extends over 13 amino acids. CDR1 is GTSNPN and CDR2 is SVGIG in the germline V gene (reference sequence). The DNA for the CDR3 is TGTGCCTTGGACAGGCCTCCTCTTTCGGGCTACACCTTC. Encoded protein: CALDRPPLSGYTF.

The chain has TRBV12-3 or TRBV12-4 and TRBJ1-2; 7 bases fit TRBD1. This CDR3 has 13 residues. Trimming took 6 bases from V and 2 from J; bases not matched to a gene: 3. In nucleotides, the CDR3 is TGTGCCAGCAGAACGACAGGGAACTATGGCTACACCTTC. It codes for CASRTTGNYGYTF.

This clone was observed a few times. The chain joins TRBV4-1 to TRBJ2-7; 9 bases match TRBD1. This CDR3 contains 17 residues. V trimming: 2 bases; J trimming: 0 bases; junction bases outside the gene matches: 8. Looked up from germline, CDR1 is MGHRA and CDR2 is YSYEKL. The CDR3 region has the DNA TGCGCCAGCAGCCAACTCCCGGGACAGGGAGACTCCTACGAGCAGTACTTC. Its translation: CASSQLPGQGDSYEQYF.

The chain links TRBV24-1 to TRBJ2-3; the match to TRBD2 covers 10 bases. The CDR3 is 17 residues long. The J segment lost 4 bases and the V segment lost 1 base, leaving 7 bases of the junction unmatched. Germline V gene sequence: CDR1 KGHDR, CDR2 SFDVKD. The CDR3 sequence: CATSDFSPSGGADTQYF. DNA for the CDR3: TGTGCCACCAGTGATTTTTCCCCTAGCGGGGGAGCAGATACGCAGTATTTT.

The sample holds a few counts of this clone. The chain employs TRBV28 and TRBJ1-4; D unclear. This CDR3 spans 14 amino acids. Trimming shortened V by 3 bases and J by 1 base, and 6 bases separated the two germline ends. CDR1 MDHEN and CDR2 SYDVKM come from the germline V gene. The CDR3 spells CASSFSGTNEKLFF. The DNA for the CDR3 is TGTGCCAGCAGTTTCTCAGGAACTAATGAAAAACTGTTTTTT.

V gene TRBV4-1 combines with J gene TRBJ2-4; 9 bases are shared with TRBD2. The CDR3 has 21 amino acids. Germline values: CDR1 MGHRA, CDR2 YSYEKL. The trim removed 0 bases at V and 3 bases at J, leaving 18 bases unmatched. CDR3 sequence: CASSQDSLLGRGGLVKNIQYF. CDR3 in DNA: TGCGCCAGCAGCCAAGACTCCCTCCTAGGGCGGGGGGGCCTGGTCAAAAACATTCAGTACTTC.

The chain has TRBV7-2 and TRBJ1-1; TRBD1 matches at 7 bases. The CDR3 has 14 amino acids. The germline gives CDR1 SGHTA, CDR2 FQGNSA. V gave up 4 bases and J gave up 5 bases; unmatched junction bases: 7. CDR3 sequence reads: CASSSHRGRTEAFF. As DNA, the CDR3 is TGTGCCAGCAGCTCCCACAGGGGACGGACTGAAGCTTTCTTT.

This clone has a single count. V gene TRBV10-3 combines with J gene TRBJ1-1, with D possibly TRBD1 on 6 matching bases. Germline loops: CDR1 ENHRY, CDR2 SYGVKD. The CDR3 runs to 14 residues. Trimming cost V 5 bases and J 3 bases, with 13 bases left between them. The CDR3 DNA sequence: TGTGCCATCAGTCTACAGGGAAGGGACACTGAAGCTTTCTTT. It translates to CAISLQGRDTEAFF.

This clone was counted a single time. The CDR3 sequence is CASSSKGQGAEEQYF. CDR3 nucleotide sequence: TGCGCCAGCAGCTCAAAGGGACAGGGGGCCGAAGAGCAGTACTTC. The gene calls are TRBV5-1 and TRBJ2-7; 12 nucleotides agree with TRBD1. The CDR3 contains 15 residues. V lost 3 bases, J lost 7 bases, and 8 bases stayed unmatched. Germline V lookup: CDR1 SGHRS, CDR2 YFSETQ.

This rearrangement joins TRBV30 to TRBJ2-2, with 8 bases identical to TRBD1. Trimming cost V 4 bases and J 5 bases; bases outside gene matches: 6. In germline, CDR1 is GTSNPN, CDR2 SVGIG (reference sequence). The length of the CDR3 is 14 residues. This CDR3 reads CAWTTDRGTGELFF. The CDR3 DNA is TGTGCCTGGACCACCGACAGGGGAACCGGGGAGCTGTTTTTT.

This chain uses TRBV3-1 (or the pseudogene TRBV3-2) with TRBJ2-7; 7 bases fit TRBD2. Trimming removed 2 bases from V and 0 bases from J; junction bases left unmatched: 1. Germline V gene data show CDR1 as LGHDT and CDR2 as YNNKEL (reference sequence). The CDR3 has 14 residues. CDR3 protein: CASSQTSASYEQYF. The CDR3 nucleotides read TGTGCCAGCAGCCAAACTAGCGCCTCCTACGAGCAGTACTTC.

V usage is TRBV10-3 and J usage is TRBJ2-7; perhaps TRBD2 as D (6 bases). The CDR3 is 12 amino acids. V gave up 10 bases and J gave up 4 bases, with 14 bases separating them. CDR1 and CDR2 from the germline V gene are ENHRY and SYGVKD. CDR3 DNA sequence: TGTGCCACCCGTCCTAGCGCATACGAGCAGTACTTC. Translated: CATRPSAYEQYF.

V and J are TRBV10-1 and TRBJ2-2; D may be TRBD1 (5 bases). The CDR3 sequence is 18 residues long. The V gene lost 0 bases and the J gene lost 5 bases, with 19 bases spanning the gap. The germline gives CDR1 WNHNN, CDR2 SYGVQD (reference sequence). This chain's CDR3 is CASSESGRASRWTGELFF. The DNA for the CDR3 is TGCGCCAGCAGTGAGTCGGGCAGGGCGAGCAGGTGGACCGGGGAGCTGTTTTTT.